There are many counts of the clone carrying this T cell receptor beta chain. What it binds is not known. The sample belongs to a study of identical twins. Study results and caveats: Out-of-frame beta chain sequences displayed weaker excess sharing between twins. Analyses of zero insertions could, in part, be confounded by invariant MAIT and iNKT cells.

V lost 5 bases to trimming and J lost 10 bases; unmatched junction nucleotides: 6. Germline CDR1 and CDR2: SGHTA and FQGNSA. This CDR3 has 15 amino acids. Each CDR3 protein is one row after TCRdb ran MiXCR on the 5' RACE reads. In the table there are some 690,000 distinct CDR3 sequences, less than 25% of which are singletons. The same data also went into a second study, on T cells expressing NK-cell markers. That paper adds: Out of eight donors sequenced, seven tested HCMV-seropositive and the remaining one seronegative. As a fraction of CD8+ T cells, dominant NKG2C+ clonotypes reached roughly 1.0-7.0% in 5 to 7 donors.

This receptor was obtained from a woman younger than 30 in good health. The source material was PBMCs. The rearrangement links TRBV7-2 to TRBJ1-6, with 12 bases identical to TRBD1. The CDR3 loop reads CASSARDRGHSPLHF. CDR3 nucleotides: TGTGCCAGCAGCGCCCGGGACAGGGGGCACTCACCCCTCCACTTT. Full variable domain (remainder filled in from reference TRBV7-2 and TRBJ1-6): GAGVSQSPSNKVTEKGKDVELRCDPISGHTALYWYRQSLGQGLEFLIYFQGNSAPDKSGLPSDRFSAERTGGSVSTLTIQRTQQEDSAVYLCASSARDRGHSPLHFGNGTRLTVT.